The T cell receptor beta chain described here comes from a study of T cells in tuberculosis. Time point meaning: new active TB diagnosis, blood taken before or within 7 days of starting treatment. The V end lost 2 bases, the J end lost 5 bases, and 9 bases lay between the germline ends. This CDR3 spans 13 amino acids. Per the germline V gene, CDR1 is SGHTA and CDR2 is FQGTGA. Assay: immunoSEQ multiplex PCR; the TCRdb copy retains only in-frame clones and omits some. The repertoire includes 25,000 to 35,000 clones, around 86% of them detected once, and more than 4% sits in the top ten. The source was PBMCs, collected at tuberculosis diagnosis. This chain connects TRBV7-3 to TRBJ2-5; a weak D match, TRBD2 (6 bases). The TCR was taken from an adult with tuberculosis. Here the CDR3 DNA reads TGTGCCAGCAGCTTATTTGGGGGGGAGACCCAGTACTTC. The encoded protein is CASSLFGGETQYF. Combining the CDR3 with reference TRBV7-3 and TRBJ2-5 gives the whole variable domain GAGVSQTPSNKVTEKGKYVELRCDPISGHTALYWYRQSLGQGPEFLIYFQGTGAADDSGLPNDRFFAVRPEGSVSTLKIQRTERGDSAVYLCASSLFGGETQYFGPGTRLLVL.